Only a few counts were recorded for the clone carrying this T cell receptor (beta chain). The CDR3 totals 15 residues. J lost 7 bases, V lost 6 bases, and 15 bases had no gene match. Germline-derived CDR1 and CDR2 are DFQATT and SNEGSKA (reference sequence). TCRdb re-derived calls from the 5' RACE reads in MiXCR, one entry per CDR3 protein. This sample has about 360,000 distinct CDR3 sequences; roughly 13% occur once, and the top ten carry over 20%. The data were obtained in a study of T-cell memory formation after mild COVID-19. The source is a man between 18 and 35 years old who had mild COVID-19 (a few samples of this study predate the infection). Cell type and time point are not known. Sample: PBMCs or a T cell subset sorted from them (not recorded which). This chain uses TRBV20-1 with TRBJ2-7; TRBD1 agrees at 10 bases. CDR3: CSATRRDRGQSEQYF. The CDR3 nucleotides read TGCAGTGCCACGCGGAGAGACAGGGGGCAGAGTGAGCAGTACTTC.